The 20 T cell receptor beta chains reported below all come from one sample, sequenced in a study of regulatory T cells in long-lasting Graves disease. Relying on iRepertoire HTBI primers and Arm-PCR of CDR3 regions, the team built TCR beta libraries. In TCRdb, the multiplex PCR reads were re-called with MiXCR into one record per CDR3 protein. The sample carries a few hundred thousand distinct CDR3 sequences, about 14% recorded once. The time point: newly diagnosed GD, antithyroid drugs for less than 3 months. PBMC-derived RNA was used for the TCR library. Another study also made use of these data, one on T cells in Graves' hyperthyroidism and ophthalmopathy.

Sequencing used peripheral blood mononuclear cells (PBMCs), obtained at new diagnosis, from a patient treated with antithyroid drugs. Source of these receptors: a woman in her fifties or sixties with Graves disease.

This clonotype was detected only a few times. This chain uses TRBV27 with TRBJ2-3; the D is unclear. With 10 bases removed from V and 1 base from J, the gap between germline ends came to 6 bases. The CDR3 is 11 amino acids. Germline V gene sequence: CDR1 MNHEY, CDR2 SMNVEV (reference sequence). The CDR3 protein is CATRRTDTQYF. The CDR3 bases are TGTGCCACCCGGCGCACAGATACGCAGTATTTT.

The chain couples TRBV11-3 to TRBJ2-1; 8 nucleotides match TRBD1. Losses at the gene ends were 0 bases for V and 2 bases for J; bases not matched to a gene: 0. Germline values: CDR1 SGHNT, CDR2 YENEEA. The CDR3 sequence is 15 residues long. CDR3 sequence reads: CASSLEQGAYNEQFF. CDR3 in DNA: TGTGCCAGCAGCTTAGAACAGGGGGCCTACAATGAGCAGTTCTTC.

A remark on this clonotype: Since a much larger clone is just one base distant, this may be a read error. This chain uses TRBV28 with TRBJ2-7; D is unclear. Germline V gene sequence: CDR1 MDHEN, CDR2 SYDVKM. CDR3 length: 14 amino acids. This CDR3 is CAGSLQVFSYEQYF. CDR3 nucleotide sequence: TGTGCCGGCAGTTTGCAGGTGTTCTCCTACGAGCAGTACTTC.

Turning to this clonotype: With a much larger clone just one base away, this may be a read error. This chain links TRBV29-1 with TRBJ1-2; no clear D. Trimming took off 1 base at V and 8 bases at J, with 20 bases between the two ends. Germline CDR1 is SQVTM and CDR2 is ANQGSEA. The CDR3 has 15 amino acids. CDR3 sequence (DNA): TGCAGCGTTGAAGTACCCCACCGCGTGGGGAGAGGCTACACCTTC. It encodes CSVEVPHRVGRGYTF.

This clonotype was seen only a few times. The chain has TRBV20-1 and TRBJ2-1, with 10 bases fitting TRBD2. The junction had 8 bases not matched to a gene; V was cut back by 2 bases and J by 1 base. The V gene's germline CDR1 is DFQATT and CDR2 SNEGSKA (reference sequence). The CDR3 contains 17 residues. CDR3 sequence: CSARPSGRAQSYNEQFF. CDR3 sequence (DNA): TGCAGTGCTAGACCCAGCGGGAGGGCCCAATCCTACAATGAGCAGTTCTTC.

This chain links TRBV4-2 with TRBJ2-3; 7 bases are a match to TRBD2. This CDR3 has 16 residues. Looked up from germline, CDR1 is LGHNA and CDR2 is YNFKEQ. Losses at the gene ends were 0 bases for V and 4 bases for J; bases not matched to a gene: 7. Here the CDR3 DNA reads TGTGCCAGCAGCCAAGATGATGGCGGGAGTGCAGATACGCAGTATTTT. Translation: CASSQDDGGSADTQYF.

The sample holds many counts of this clonotype. This sequence joins TRBV12-3 or TRBV12-4 and TRBJ2-2, with D perhaps TRBD1 (6 bases). CDR3 length equals 14 residues. V was trimmed by 5 bases and J by 1 base, leaving 8 bases between them. The CDR3: CASSMTGNTGELFF. The CDR3 coding sequence is TGTGCCAGCAGTATGACAGGGAACACCGGGGAGCTGTTTTTT.

This clonotype was seen ten or more times. The chain is built from TRBV7-2 and TRBJ2-5; a possible D gene is TRBD2 (5 bases). The CDR3 runs 15 residues. Trimming took off 1 base at V and 5 bases at J, with 14 bases between the two ends. Germline V gene lookup returns CDR1 SGHTA and CDR2 FQGNSA. CDR3 coding DNA: TGTGCCAGCAGCTTAGTTTACCGGGAAGGGGAGACCCAGTACTTC. Translated, it gives CASSLVYREGETQYF.

Comment on this clonotype: A far larger clone is only one base removed, so a read error is likely. The chain couples TRBV5-8 to TRBJ2-1, with 10 bases lining up with TRBD2. CDR3 length equals 15 residues. The germline V gene has CDR1 SGHTS and CDR2 YDEGEE. J lost 2 bases, V lost 5 bases, and 4 bases had no gene match. CDR3 region: CASRTSGRPYNEQFF. As DNA, the CDR3 is TGTGCCAGCAGGACTAGCGGGCGTCCCTACAATGAGCAGTTCTTC.

Remarks on this clonotype: A much larger clone differs from this one at a single base, so this may be a read error. The chain carries TRBV5-1 and TRBJ2-1; D might be TRBD1 or TRBD2, each matching 5 bases. Germline assignment: CDR1 SGHRS and CDR2 YFSETQ. The CDR3 is made up of 15 amino acids. V lost 2 bases and J 6 bases, leaving 15 bases between the germline ends. DNA of the CDR3: TGCGCCAGCAGCTTCTCCGGGACCCCCTGCAATGAGCAGTTCTTC. It yields the protein CASSFSGTPCNEQFF.

A few counts support this clonotype. V usage is TRBV6-1 and J usage is TRBJ1-3; 8 nucleotides agree with TRBD1. V lost 8 bases, J lost 2 bases, and 8 bases stayed unmatched. The CDR3 consists of 15 residues. Germline V lookup: CDR1 MNHNS, CDR2 SASEGT. The DNA for the CDR3 is TGTGCCAGCCGCGGAAGGACAGGGACTGGAAACACCATATATTTT. Its translation is CASRGRTGTGNTIYF.

This clonotype was seen only a few times. The V gene is TRBV20-1, the J gene TRBJ2-2; 10 positions match TRBD2. Germline-derived CDR1 and CDR2 are DFQATT and SNEGSKA (reference sequence). The trim removed 0 bases at V and 1 base at J, leaving 2 bases unmatched. The CDR3 totals 16 residues. The CDR3 here is CSARDIAGGNTGELFF. CDR3 in DNA: TGCAGTGCTAGAGACATAGCGGGAGGGAACACCGGGGAGCTGTTTTTT.

With regard to this clonotype: This likely stems from a read error, as it lies one base from a far larger clone. This chain joins TRBV5-8 and TRBJ2-1; D is uncertain. Per the germline V gene, CDR1 is SGHTS and CDR2 is YDEGEE. This CDR3 has 13 residues. CDR3 sequence reads: CASSLDRNNEQLF. The CDR3 DNA reads TGTGCCAGCAGCTTAGATCGAAACAATGAGCAGTTATTC.

In the case of this clonotype: One end of the junction is discordant with germline, which a read error may explain. The chain links TRBV28 to TRBJ2-1; 8 nucleotides line up with TRBD1. Germline CDR1 is MDHEN and CDR2 is SYDVKM. The CDR3 runs to 15 residues. CDR3 bases: TGTGCCAGCGCAGGGGGCTCAAGCTCCTACAATGAGCAGTCCTTC. It is translated as CASAGGSSSYNEQSF.

This clonotype appeared many times. CDR3 in DNA: TGTGCCAGCAGCTTAGATCCACTAGCGGGAGTCCCAGATACGCAGTATTTT. It specifies CASSLDPLAGVPDTQYF. The chain couples TRBV11-2 to TRBJ2-3; 11 nucleotides align to TRBD2. The CDR3 length is 17 residues. CDR1 and CDR2 (germline): SGHAT, FQNNGV. V was pared by 0 bases and J by 4 bases, with 6 bases of the junction left unmatched. The full variable domain, rest sourced from reference TRBV11-2 and TRBJ2-3, is EAGVAQSPRYKIIEKRQSVAFWCNPISGHATLYWYQQILGQGPKLLIQFQNNGVVDDSQLPKDRFSAERLKGVDSTLKIQPAKLEDSAVYLCASSLDPLAGVPDTQYFGPGTRLTVL.

This clonotype was seen many times. V usage is TRBV2 and J usage is TRBJ2-3, with D possibly being TRBD1 or TRBD2 (5 bases each). Between the trimmed V and J ends, which lost 2 bases and 1 base, there was a span of 16 bases. Germline V gene lookup returns CDR1 SNHLY and CDR2 FYNNEI. This CDR3 spans 17 amino acids. This chain's CDR3 is CASSESGWGSGTDTQYF. CDR3 sequence (DNA): TGTGCCAGCAGTGAATCAGGTTGGGGGTCGGGCACAGATACGCAGTATTTT.

This clonotype was observed many times. V and J are TRBV19 and TRBJ2-7, with TRBD1 matching over 9 bases. Germline V gene lookup returns CDR1 LNHDA and CDR2 SQIVND (reference sequence). CDR3 size: 14 residues. The J segment lost 3 bases and the V segment lost 9 bases, leaving 9 bases of the junction unmatched. CDR3 nucleotide sequence: TGTGCCAGCAGCATGGGACAGGGTGGCTACGAGCAGTACTTC. Its protein product is CASSMGQGGYEQYF.

This chain connects TRBV10-3 to TRBJ2-3; D call uncertain. Trimming left V 3 bases short and J 6 bases short, with 4 bases between. The germline V gene has CDR1 ENHRY and CDR2 SYGVKD. This CDR3 is built from 11 residues. CDR3 residues: CAISEGDTQYF. CDR3 nucleotide sequence: TGTGCCATCAGTGAAGGGGATACGCAGTATTTT.

This clonotype occurred many times. This chain connects TRBV6-1 to TRBJ1-5, with D unresolved. Germline V gene data show CDR1 as MNHNS and CDR2 as SASEGT. This CDR3 is 15 amino acids long. V dropped 5 bases and J dropped 0 bases, with 11 bases sitting between them. The CDR3 nucleotides read TGTGCCAGCAGTCAGACACGTTATAGCAATCAGCCCCAGCATTTT. It codes for CASSQTRYSNQPQHF.

This clonotype was seen more than once but under ten times. The rearrangement links TRBV28 to TRBJ2-7, with 9 nucleotides matching TRBD1. This CDR3 comprises 14 residues. Looked up from germline, CDR1 is MDHEN and CDR2 is SYDVKM. The V and J ends lost 7 bases and 7 bases, in that order; junction bases with no gene match: 11. The CDR3 DNA sequence: TGTGCCAGCACCCCCGTAACAGGGGGCCGGGAGCAGTACTTC. As protein: CASTPVTGGREQYF.